What follows are 6 T cell receptor beta chains derived from one specimen sequenced in a study of blood T cell repertoires in COVID-19. Here immunoSEQ multiplex PCR was the method, and the copy in TCRdb shows in-frame clones only, minus some. The table includes under 80,000 clones, 75% to 90% detected once. Source material: peripheral blood. Receptors were obtained from a man aged 70-80 years with active or convalescent COVID-19.

The V gene is TRBV6-5, the J gene TRBJ1-5; maybe TRBD1 (5 bases). This CDR3 is 14 amino acids long. With 7 bases removed from V and 6 bases from J, the gap between germline ends came to 16 bases. Germline V gene sequence: CDR1 MNHEY, CDR2 SVGAGI. The CDR3 loop reads CASKSPGKVQPQHF. The DNA for the CDR3 is TGTGCCAGCAAGTCACCAGGGAAGGTTCAGCCCCAGCATTTT.

This clone came up a few times. The rearrangement links TRBV7-9 to TRBJ2-5, with 14 positions matching TRBD2. This CDR3 contains 16 residues. CDR1 and CDR2 from the germline V gene are SEHNR and FQNEAQ (reference sequence). With V trimmed by 6 bases and J by 5 bases, 8 bases remained unmatched. CDR3 protein: CASRSTSGRAWETQYF. Written as DNA, the CDR3 is TGTGCCAGCAGGTCGACTAGCGGGAGGGCCTGGGAGACCCAGTACTTC. Combining the CDR3 with reference TRBV7-9 and TRBJ2-5 gives the whole variable domain DTGVSQNPRHKITKRGQNVTFRCDPISEHNRLYWYRQTLGQGPEFLTYFQNEAQLEKSRLLSDRFSAERPKGSFSTLEIQRTEQGDSAMYLCASRSTSGRAWETQYFGPGTRLLVL.

This rearrangement joins TRBV30 to TRBJ1-6, with 10 bases lining up with TRBD1. V was pared by 3 bases and J by 10 bases, with 6 bases of the junction left unmatched. This CDR3 spans 14 amino acids. Germline assignment: CDR1 GTSNPN and CDR2 SVGIG (reference sequence). This CDR3 is CAWRGTGEGSPLHF. In nucleotides, the CDR3 is TGTGCCTGGAGGGGGACAGGGGAAGGGTCACCCCTCCACTTT.

The chain has TRBV7-3 and TRBJ2-6; a weak D match, TRBD2 (6 bases). The CDR3 runs 17 residues. Germline values: CDR1 SGHTA, CDR2 FQGTGA. With 5 bases removed from V and 1 base from J, the gap between germline ends came to 15 bases. As DNA, the CDR3 is TGTGCCAGCAGCCCGGGGAGGACGCCTTCTGGGGCCAACGTCCTGACTTTC. Translating gives CASSPGRTPSGANVLTF.

V is TRBV5-1 and J is TRBJ1-6, with 7 nucleotides matching TRBD1. The CDR3 totals 14 residues. V gave up 4 bases and J gave up 8 bases; unmatched junction bases: 6. In germline, CDR1 is SGHRS, CDR2 YFSETQ. The CDR3 region is CASSPGQKDSPLHF. DNA for the CDR3: TGCGCCAGCAGCCCGGGACAGAAGGATTCACCCCTCCACTTT.

The gene calls are TRBV3-1 (or the pseudogene TRBV3-2) and TRBJ1-3; no reliable D call. This CDR3 contains 16 residues. Germline V gene sequence: CDR1 LGHDT, CDR2 YNNKEL (reference sequence). V lost 3 bases and J 1 base, leaving 13 bases between the germline ends. CDR3 nucleotides: TGTGCCAGCAGCCAGGGTAATGACATATCTGGAAACACCATATATTTT. This sequence encodes CASSQGNDISGNTIYF.